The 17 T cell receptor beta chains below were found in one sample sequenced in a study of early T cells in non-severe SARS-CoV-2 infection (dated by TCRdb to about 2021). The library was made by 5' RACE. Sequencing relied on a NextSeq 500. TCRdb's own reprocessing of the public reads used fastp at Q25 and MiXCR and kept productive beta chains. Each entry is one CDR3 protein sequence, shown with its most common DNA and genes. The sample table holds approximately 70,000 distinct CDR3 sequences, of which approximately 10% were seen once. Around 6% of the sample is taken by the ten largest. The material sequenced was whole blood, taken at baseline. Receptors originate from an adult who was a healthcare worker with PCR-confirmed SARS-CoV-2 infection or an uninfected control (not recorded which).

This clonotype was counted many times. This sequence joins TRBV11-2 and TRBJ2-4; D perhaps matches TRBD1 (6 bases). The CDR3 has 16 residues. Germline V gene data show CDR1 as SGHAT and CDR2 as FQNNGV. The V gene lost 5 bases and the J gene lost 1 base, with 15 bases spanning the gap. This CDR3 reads CASSLGQNPAKNIQYF. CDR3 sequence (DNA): TGTGCCAGCAGCCTAGGACAGAATCCGGCCAAAAACATTCAGTACTTC.

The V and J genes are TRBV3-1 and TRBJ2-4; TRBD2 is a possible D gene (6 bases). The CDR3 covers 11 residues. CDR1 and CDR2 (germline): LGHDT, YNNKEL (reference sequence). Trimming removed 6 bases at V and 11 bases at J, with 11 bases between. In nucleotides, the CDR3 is TGTGCCAGCAGTCTCGGGGGTCTTCAGTACTTC. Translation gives CASSLGGLQYF.

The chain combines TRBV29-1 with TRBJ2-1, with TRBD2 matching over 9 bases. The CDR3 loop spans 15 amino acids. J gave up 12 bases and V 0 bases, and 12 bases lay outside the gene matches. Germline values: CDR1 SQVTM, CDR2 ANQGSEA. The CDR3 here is CSVEEISGGLGWQFF. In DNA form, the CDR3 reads TGCAGCGTTGAAGAAATCAGCGGGGGGCTTGGTTGGCAGTTCTTC.

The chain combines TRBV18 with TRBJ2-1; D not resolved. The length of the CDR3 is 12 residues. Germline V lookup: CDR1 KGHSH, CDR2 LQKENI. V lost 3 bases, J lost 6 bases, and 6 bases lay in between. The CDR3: CASSPLGNEQFF. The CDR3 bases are TGTGCCAGCTCACCCCTGGGCAATGAGCAGTTCTTC.

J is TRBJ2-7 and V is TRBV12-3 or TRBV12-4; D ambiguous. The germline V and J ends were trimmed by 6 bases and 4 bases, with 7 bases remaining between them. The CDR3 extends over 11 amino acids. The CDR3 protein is CASSRNYEQYF. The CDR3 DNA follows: TGTGCCAGCAGCCGAAATTACGAGCAGTACTTC.

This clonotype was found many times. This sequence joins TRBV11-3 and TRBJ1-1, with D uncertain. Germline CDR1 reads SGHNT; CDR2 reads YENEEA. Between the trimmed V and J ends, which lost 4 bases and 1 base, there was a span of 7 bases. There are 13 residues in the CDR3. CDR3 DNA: TGTGCCAGCAGCTATGGACGGAACACTGAAGCTTTCTTT. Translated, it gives CASSYGRNTEAFF.

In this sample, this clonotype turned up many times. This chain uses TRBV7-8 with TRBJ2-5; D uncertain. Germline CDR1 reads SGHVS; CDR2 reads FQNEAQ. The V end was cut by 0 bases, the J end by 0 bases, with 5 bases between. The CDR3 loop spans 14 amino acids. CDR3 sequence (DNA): TGTGCCAGCAGCTTAGCGGGCAACCAAGAGACCCAGTACTTC. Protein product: CASSLAGNQETQYF. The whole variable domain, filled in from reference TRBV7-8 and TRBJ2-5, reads GAGVSQSPRYKVAKRGQDVALRCDPISGHVSLFWYQQALGQGPEFLTYFQNEAQLDKSGLPSDRFFAERPEGSVSTLKIQRTQQEDSAVYLCASSLAGNQETQYFGPGTRLLVL.

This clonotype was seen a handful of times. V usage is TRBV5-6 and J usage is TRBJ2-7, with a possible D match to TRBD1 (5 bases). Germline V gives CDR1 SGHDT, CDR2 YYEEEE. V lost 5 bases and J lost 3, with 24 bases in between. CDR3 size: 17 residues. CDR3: CASSPGPKTRDYYEQYF. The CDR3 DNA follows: TGTGCCAGCAGTCCCGGGCCCAAGACCAGGGATTACTACGAGCAGTACTTC.

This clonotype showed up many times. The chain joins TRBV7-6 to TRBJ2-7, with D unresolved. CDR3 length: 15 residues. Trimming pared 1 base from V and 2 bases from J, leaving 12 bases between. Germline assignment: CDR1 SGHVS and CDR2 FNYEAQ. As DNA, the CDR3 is TGTGCCAGCAGCTTAGAGGGAATAGGCCCCTACGAGCAGTACTTC. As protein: CASSLEGIGPYEQYF.

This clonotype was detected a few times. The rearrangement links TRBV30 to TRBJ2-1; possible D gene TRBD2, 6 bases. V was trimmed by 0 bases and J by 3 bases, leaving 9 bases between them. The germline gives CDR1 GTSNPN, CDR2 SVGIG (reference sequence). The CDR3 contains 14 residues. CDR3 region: CAWSVGGDYNEQFF. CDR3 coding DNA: TGTGCCTGGAGTGTAGGAGGGGACTACAATGAGCAGTTCTTC.

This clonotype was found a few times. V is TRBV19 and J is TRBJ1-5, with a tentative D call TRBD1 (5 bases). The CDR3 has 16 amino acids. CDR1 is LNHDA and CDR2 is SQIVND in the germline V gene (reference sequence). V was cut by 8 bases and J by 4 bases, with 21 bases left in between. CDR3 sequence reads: CASEPPQGNRNQPQHF. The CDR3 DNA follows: TGTGCCAGTGAACCGCCCCAGGGTAATCGGAATCAGCCCCAGCATTTT.

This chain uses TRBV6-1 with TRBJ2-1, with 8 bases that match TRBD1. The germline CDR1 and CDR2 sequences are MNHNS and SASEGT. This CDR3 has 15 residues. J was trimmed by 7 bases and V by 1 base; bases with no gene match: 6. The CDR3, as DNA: TGTGCCAGCAGTGAAGTCACAGGGGGTAGGAATGAGCAGTTCTTC. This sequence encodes CASSEVTGGRNEQFF.

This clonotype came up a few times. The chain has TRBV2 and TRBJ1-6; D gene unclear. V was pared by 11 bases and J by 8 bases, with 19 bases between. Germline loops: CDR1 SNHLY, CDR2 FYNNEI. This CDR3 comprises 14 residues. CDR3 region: CAGSTLPTDSPLHF. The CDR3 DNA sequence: TGTGCCGGATCTACACTCCCGACGGATTCACCCCTCCACTTT.

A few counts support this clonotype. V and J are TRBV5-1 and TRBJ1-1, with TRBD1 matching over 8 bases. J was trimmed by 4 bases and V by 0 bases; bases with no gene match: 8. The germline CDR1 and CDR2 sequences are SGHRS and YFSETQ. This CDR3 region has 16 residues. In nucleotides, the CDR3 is TGCGCCAGCAGCTTGGAGCTCTTGGGGACAGGCACTGAAGCTTTCTTT. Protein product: CASSLELLGTGTEAFF. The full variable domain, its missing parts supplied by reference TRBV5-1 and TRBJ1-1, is KAGVTQTPRYLIKTRGQQVTLSCSPISGHRSVSWYQQTPGQGLQFLFEYFSETQRNKGNFPGRFSGRQFSNSRSEMNVSTLELGDSALYLCASSLELLGTGTEAFFGQGTRLTVV.

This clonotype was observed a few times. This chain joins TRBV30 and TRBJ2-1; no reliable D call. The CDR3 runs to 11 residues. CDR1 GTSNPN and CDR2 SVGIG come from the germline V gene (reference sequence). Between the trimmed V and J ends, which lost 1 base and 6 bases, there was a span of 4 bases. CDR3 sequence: CAWSASNEQFF. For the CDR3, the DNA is TGTGCCTGGAGTGCCTCCAATGAGCAGTTCTTC.

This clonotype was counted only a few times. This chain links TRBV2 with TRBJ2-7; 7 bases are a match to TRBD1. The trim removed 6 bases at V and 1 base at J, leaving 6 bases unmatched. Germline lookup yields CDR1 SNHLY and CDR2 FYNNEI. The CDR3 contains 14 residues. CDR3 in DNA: TGTGCCAGCAGCTGGGACAGAGGTTCCTACGAGCAGTACTTC. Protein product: CASSWDRGSYEQYF.

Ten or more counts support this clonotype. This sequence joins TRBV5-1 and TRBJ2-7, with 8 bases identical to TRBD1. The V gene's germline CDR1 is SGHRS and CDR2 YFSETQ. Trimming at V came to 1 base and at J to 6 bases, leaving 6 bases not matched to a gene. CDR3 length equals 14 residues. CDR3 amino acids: CASSLTGGRGEQYF. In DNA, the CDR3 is TGCGCCAGCAGCTTGACAGGGGGTCGGGGCGAGCAGTACTTC.